A selection of T cell receptor beta chains follows, all from one sample in a study of T-cell memory formation after mild COVID-19. In TCRdb, the 5' RACE reads were re-called with MiXCR into one record per CDR3 protein. The profile shows some 260,000 distinct CDR3 sequences, 16% of them singletons. The material sequenced was PBMCs or a T cell subset sorted from them (not recorded which). The receptors here all came from a man younger than 35 who had mild COVID-19 (a few samples of this study predate the infection). Cell type and time point are not known. The CDR3 runs from the conserved cysteine through the conserved F or W. Each record gives: J gene, V gene, CDR3 length, clone size, D gene, CDR3 protein, CDR3 DNA. A D gene is named only where the DNA matches it firmly. Some rows mark clone size as missing; the rest say once, few, many or name a class of expanded clone.

>TRBJ1-2|TRBV6-6|12|-|TRBD1
CASAGTDYGYTF
TGTGCCAGCGCCGGGACAGACTATGGCTACACCTTC
>TRBJ1-1|TRBV19|16|few|TRBD1
CASSPTRTGGNTEAFF
TGTGCCAGTAGTCCAACCCGGACAGGCGGGAACACTGAAGCTTTCTTT
>TRBJ1-3|TRBV5-1|15|many|-
CASSEGLYSGNTIYF
TGCGCCAGCAGCGAGGGGTTATACTCTGGAAACACCATATATTTT
>TRBJ1-2|TRBV6-5|14|-|-
CASSYSPGVKGYTF
TGTGCCAGCAGTTACTCCCCAGGGGTAAAAGGCTACACCTTC
>TRBJ2-3|TRBV5-1|12|-|-
CASSDGVDTQYF
TGCGCCAGCAGCGATGGGGTGGATACGCAGTATTTT
>TRBJ1-2|TRBV18|14|few|TRBD1
CASSPGTENYGYTF
TGTGCCAGCTCACCAGGGACAGAGAACTATGGCTACACCTTC
>TRBJ2-1|TRBV5-1|16|-|TRBD2
CASSLAPSGGDNEQFF
TGCGCCAGCAGCTTGGCCCCTAGCGGGGGGGACAATGAGCAGTTCTTC
>TRBJ1-1|TRBV2|13|-|-
CASRAVGGTEAFF
TGTGCCAGCAGAGCCGTGGGGGGCACTGAAGCTTTCTTT
>TRBJ1-1|TRBV4-3|13|-|-
CASSQGALRGAFF
TGCGCCAGCAGCCAAGGGGCCCTTCGAGGGGCTTTCTTT
>TRBJ2-3|TRBV5-1|13|few|-
CASSSGTGDTQYF
TGCGCCAGCAGCTCCGGGACTGGAGATACGCAGTATTTT
>TRBJ2-7|TRBV7-9|14|many|-
CASSLGSGALEQYF
TGTGCCAGCAGCTTAGGATCGGGGGCGCTCGAGCAGTACTTC
>TRBJ2-7|TRBV9|14|few|-
CASSVEMNSYEQYF
TGTGCCAGCAGCGTAGAGATGAACTCCTACGAGCAGTACTTC
>TRBJ2-3|TRBV24-1|14|few|TRBD2
CATSTSGSTDTQYF
TGTGCCACCTCGACTAGCGGTAGCACAGATACGCAGTATTTT
>TRBJ1-2|TRBV9|14|few|-
CASSTRALRGGYTF
TGTGCCAGCAGCACCCGGGCTCTCAGGGGCGGCTACACCTTC
>TRBJ2-5|TRBV7-2|14|-|-
CASSLYGNQETQYF
TGTGCCAGCAGCTTATACGGGAATCAAGAGACCCAGTACTTC
>TRBJ2-2|TRBV20-1|15|-|TRBD1
CSAFPGQGATGELFF
TGCAGTGCTTTCCCGGGACAGGGGGCAACCGGGGAGCTGTTTTTT
>TRBJ1-4|TRBV20-1|13|many|-
CSAYGPLGEKLFF
TGCAGTGCTTACGGGCCCTTAGGTGAAAAACTGTTTTTT
>TRBJ1-2|TRBV20-1|14|-|-
CSAIRPREGGGYTF
TGCAGTGCTATAAGGCCCCGGGAGGGGGGAGGCTACACCTTC
>TRBJ2-3|TRBV7-9|13|-|-
CASSLVGVVTSYF
TGTGCCAGCAGCTTAGTGGGGGTGGTGACCTCATATTTT
>TRBJ2-2|TRBV6-1|15|-|TRBD1
CASSEGTGWAGELFF
TGTGCCAGCAGTGAGGGGACAGGGTGGGCCGGGGAGCTGTTTTTT
>TRBJ1-2|TRBV20-1|13|few|TRBD1
CSAWDRGIYGYTF
TGCAGTGCTTGGGACAGGGGAATCTATGGCTACACCTTC
>TRBJ2-1|TRBV5-5|14|few|TRBD1
CASTLRTGRFEQFF
TGTGCCAGCACCCTGAGGACAGGGCGGTTTGAGCAGTTCTTC
>TRBJ2-3|TRBV7-3|15|-|TRBD2
CASRVGGSRADTQYF
TGTGCCAGCAGGGTCGGGGGGAGCCGGGCAGATACGCAGTATTTT
>TRBJ2-7|TRBV6-2/TRBV6-3|11|-|-
CASGMGYEQYF
TGTGCCAGCGGGATGGGCTACGAGCAGTACTTC
>TRBJ1-1|TRBV6-5|12|-|-
CASTGGRGEAFF
TGTGCCAGCACCGGGGGGCGAGGTGAAGCTTTCTTT
>TRBJ2-3|TRBV2|14|-|TRBD2
CASSEGLRTDTQYF
TGTGCCAGCAGTGAGGGACTACGCACGGATACGCAGTATTTT
>TRBJ2-3|TRBV7-2|16|-|TRBD2
CASSAGLAGRTDTQYF
TGTGCCAGCAGCGCTGGACTAGCGGGGCGCACAGATACGCAGTATTTT
>TRBJ1-4|TRBV10-3|13|many|TRBD1
CAARTGENEKLFF
TGTGCCGCCCGGACAGGGGAAAATGAAAAACTGTTTTTT
>TRBJ2-3|TRBV5-4|16|few|TRBD1
CASSPPGTGTTDTQYF
TGTGCCAGCAGCCCCCCGGGGACAGGGACCACAGATACGCAGTATTTT
>TRBJ1-5|TRBV7-2|15|-|TRBD1
CASSLSGGYAQPQHF
TGTGCCAGCAGCTTATCAGGGGGGTACGCTCAGCCCCAGCATTTT
>TRBJ2-1|TRBV7-9|15|many|-
CASPHADGGDNEQFF
TGTGCCAGCCCTCATGCAGACGGGGGTGACAATGAGCAGTTCTTC
>TRBJ2-2|TRBV12-3/TRBV12-4|16|-|TRBD1
CASRPGTGGETGELFF
TGTGCCAGCAGACCCGGGACAGGGGGCGAGACCGGGGAGCTGTTTTTT
>TRBJ1-2|TRBV20-1|13|-|TRBD1
CSGFRDRQYGYTF
TGCAGTGGGTTTCGGGACAGACAATATGGCTACACCTTC
>TRBJ2-5|TRBV7-9|14|-|-
CASSLRDHWETQYF
TGTGCCAGCAGCTTAAGGGATCATTGGGAGACCCAGTACTTC
>TRBJ1-1|TRBV7-2|13|few|-
CASSPNAVGEAFF
TGTGCCAGCTCCCCCAACGCAGTCGGAGAAGCTTTCTTT
>TRBJ1-2|TRBV20-1|16|-|-
CSASIGAGRANYGYTF
TGCAGTGCTAGCATTGGGGCAGGGCGAGCTAACTATGGCTACACCTTC
>TRBJ1-3|TRBV7-3|13|few|-
CASTLNPGNTIYF
TGTGCCAGCACACTCAATCCGGGAAACACCATATATTTT
>TRBJ1-5|TRBV12-3/TRBV12-4|14|few|-
CASSRQTSNQPQHF
TGTGCCAGCAGCAGACAAACTAGCAATCAGCCCCAGCATTTT
>TRBJ1-1|TRBV12-3/TRBV12-4|14|few|-
CASSFGYREREAFF
TGTGCCAGCAGTTTCGGATACAGAGAGCGCGAAGCTTTCTTT
>TRBJ2-7|TRBV7-6|15|many|TRBD1
CASSRTSTGGYEQYF
TGTGCCAGCAGCCGTACTTCGACAGGGGGCTACGAGCAGTACTTC
>TRBJ1-5|TRBV12-3/TRBV12-4|14|few|-
CASTDNYSNQPQHF
TGTGCCAGCACAGACAACTATAGCAATCAGCCCCAGCATTTT
>TRBJ2-7|TRBV28|13|many|TRBD1
CASSPGQTYEQYF
TGTGCCAGCAGCCCGGGACAGACCTACGAGCAGTACTTC
>TRBJ1-4|TRBV20-1|14|-|TRBD1
CSARHGQGGEKLFF
TGCAGTGCTAGACATGGACAGGGAGGGGAAAAACTGTTTTTT
>TRBJ1-1|TRBV7-9|14|many|-
CASSEIGGNTEAFF
TGTGCCAGCAGCGAGATCGGGGGGAACACTGAAGCTTTCTTT
>TRBJ1-3|TRBV7-2|18|-|-
CASSLVSTGQRSGNTIYF
TGTGCCAGCAGCTTAGTCTCAACAGGACAACGCTCTGGAAACACCATATATTTT
>TRBJ1-1|TRBV5-1|12|-|-
CASSGEQRKPFF
TGCGCCAGCAGTGGAGAACAGAGGAAGCCTTTCTTT
>TRBJ2-5|TRBV7-3|14|-|-
CASSFGNRQETQYF
TGTGCCAGCAGCTTTGGTAACCGCCAAGAGACCCAGTACTTC
>TRBJ2-3|TRBV29-1|12|-|-
CSVVQGADTQYF
TGCAGCGTTGTCCAGGGCGCAGATACGCAGTATTTT
>TRBJ1-6|TRBV5-1|14|-|-
CASSLVVDNSPLHF
TGCGCCAGCAGCTTGGTTGTCGATAATTCACCCCTCCACTTT
>TRBJ1-2|TRBV5-1|14|-|-
CASSLSHRSYGYTF
TGCGCCAGCAGCTTGTCTCACCGGAGCTATGGCTACACCTTC
>TRBJ1-4|TRBV5-1|15|-|TRBD1
CASSITRDRDEKLFF
TGCGCCAGCAGCATCACGCGGGACAGGGATGAAAAACTGTTTTTT
>TRBJ1-1|TRBV12-3/TRBV12-4|14|few|-
CASSPQSLNTEAFF
TGTGCCAGCAGCCCCCAGTCTTTGAACACTGAAGCTTTCTTT
>TRBJ2-5|TRBV5-1|15|-|-
CASTRAGSGKETQYF
TGCGCCAGCACCCGCGCAGGTAGCGGAAAAGAGACCCAGTACTTC